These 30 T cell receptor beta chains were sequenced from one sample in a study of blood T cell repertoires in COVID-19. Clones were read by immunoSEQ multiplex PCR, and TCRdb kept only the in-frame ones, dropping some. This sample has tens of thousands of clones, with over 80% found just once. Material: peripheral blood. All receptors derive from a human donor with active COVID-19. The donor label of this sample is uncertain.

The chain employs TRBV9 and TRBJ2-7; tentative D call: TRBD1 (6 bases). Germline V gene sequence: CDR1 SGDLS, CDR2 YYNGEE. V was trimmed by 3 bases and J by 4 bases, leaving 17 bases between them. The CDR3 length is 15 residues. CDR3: CASSGSVAGVYEQYF. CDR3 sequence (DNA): TGTGCCAGCAGCGGGAGCGTGGCAGGGGTATACGAGCAGTACTTC.

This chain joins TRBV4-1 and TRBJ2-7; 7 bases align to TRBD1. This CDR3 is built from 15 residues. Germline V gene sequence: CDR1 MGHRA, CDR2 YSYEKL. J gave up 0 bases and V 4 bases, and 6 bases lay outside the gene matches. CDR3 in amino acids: CASSPQTGSSYEQYF. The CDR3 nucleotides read TGCGCCAGCAGCCCACAGACAGGGAGCTCCTACGAGCAGTACTTC.

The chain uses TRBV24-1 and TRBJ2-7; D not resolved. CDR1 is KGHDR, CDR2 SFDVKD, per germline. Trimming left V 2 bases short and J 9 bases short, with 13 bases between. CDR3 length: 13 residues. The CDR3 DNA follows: TGTGCCACCAGTGATTCGGCCGAAACGGGGCAGTACTTC. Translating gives CATSDSAETGQYF.

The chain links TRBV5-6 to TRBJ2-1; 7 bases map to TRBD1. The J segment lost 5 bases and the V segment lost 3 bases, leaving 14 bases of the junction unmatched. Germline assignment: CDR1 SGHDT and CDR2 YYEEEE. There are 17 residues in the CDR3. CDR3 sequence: CASSSRNTGVRDNEQFF. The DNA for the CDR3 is TGTGCCAGCAGCTCACGGAACACAGGGGTCCGCGACAATGAGCAGTTCTTC.

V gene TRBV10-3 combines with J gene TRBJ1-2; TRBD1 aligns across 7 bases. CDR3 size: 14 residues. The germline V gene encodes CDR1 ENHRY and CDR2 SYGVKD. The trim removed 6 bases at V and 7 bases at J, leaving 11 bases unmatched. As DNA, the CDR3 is TGTGCCATCAGCCCGGGACAGCCGAGCCTTGGCTACACCTTC. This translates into CAISPGQPSLGYTF.

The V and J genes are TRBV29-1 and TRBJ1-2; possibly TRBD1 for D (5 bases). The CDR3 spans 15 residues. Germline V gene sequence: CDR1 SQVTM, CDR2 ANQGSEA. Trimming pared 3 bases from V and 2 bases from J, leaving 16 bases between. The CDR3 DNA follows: TGCAGCGTTGATAGTTCAGGGTATAAGAACTATGGCTACACCTTC. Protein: CSVDSSGYKNYGYTF.

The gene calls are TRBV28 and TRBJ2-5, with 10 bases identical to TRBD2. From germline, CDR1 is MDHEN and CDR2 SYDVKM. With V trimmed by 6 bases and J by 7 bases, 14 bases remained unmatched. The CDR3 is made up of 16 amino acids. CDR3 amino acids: CASRPGGSGRDGTQYF. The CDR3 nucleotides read TGTGCCAGCAGGCCCGGTGGAAGCGGGAGGGATGGGACCCAGTACTTC.

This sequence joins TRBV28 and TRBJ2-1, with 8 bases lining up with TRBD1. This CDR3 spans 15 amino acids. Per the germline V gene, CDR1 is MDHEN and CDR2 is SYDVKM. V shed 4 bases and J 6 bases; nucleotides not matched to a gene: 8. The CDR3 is CASSSIGTGTNEQFF. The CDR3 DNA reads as TGTGCCAGCAGTTCAATCGGGACAGGAACCAATGAGCAGTTCTTC. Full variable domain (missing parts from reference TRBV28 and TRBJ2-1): DVKVTQSSRYLVKRTGEKVFLECVQDMDHENMFWYRQDPGLGLRLIYFSYDVKMKEKGDIPEGYSVSREKKERFSLILESASTNQTSMYLCASSSIGTGTNEQFFGPGTRLTVL.

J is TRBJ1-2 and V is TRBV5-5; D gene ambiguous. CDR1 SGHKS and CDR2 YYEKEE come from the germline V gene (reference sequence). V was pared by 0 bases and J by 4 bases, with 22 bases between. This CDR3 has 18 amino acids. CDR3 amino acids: CASSLESPTFLGSYGYTF. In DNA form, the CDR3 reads TGTGCCAGCAGCTTGGAGTCTCCGACGTTCCTAGGTAGCTATGGCTACACCTTC. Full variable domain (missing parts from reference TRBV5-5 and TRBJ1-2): DAGVTQSPTHLIKTRGQQVTLRCSPISGHKSVSWYQQVLGQGPQFIFQYYEKEERGRGNFPDRFSARQFPNYSSELNVNALLLGDSALYLCASSLESPTFLGSYGYTFGSGTRLTVV.

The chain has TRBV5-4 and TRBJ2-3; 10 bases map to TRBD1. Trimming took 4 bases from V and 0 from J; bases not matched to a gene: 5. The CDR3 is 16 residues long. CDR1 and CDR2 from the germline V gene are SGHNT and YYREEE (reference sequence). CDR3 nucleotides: TGTGCCAGCAGCCGGAGGACAGGGGGTAGCACAGATACGCAGTATTTT. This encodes CASSRRTGGSTDTQYF.

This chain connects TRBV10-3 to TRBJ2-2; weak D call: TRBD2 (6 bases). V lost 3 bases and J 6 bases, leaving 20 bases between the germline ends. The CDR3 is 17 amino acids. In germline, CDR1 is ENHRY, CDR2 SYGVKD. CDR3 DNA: TGTGCCATCAGTGACCCAAGGGCGGGGCCGGGGCCCGGGGAGCTGTTTTTT. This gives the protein CAISDPRAGPGPGELFF.

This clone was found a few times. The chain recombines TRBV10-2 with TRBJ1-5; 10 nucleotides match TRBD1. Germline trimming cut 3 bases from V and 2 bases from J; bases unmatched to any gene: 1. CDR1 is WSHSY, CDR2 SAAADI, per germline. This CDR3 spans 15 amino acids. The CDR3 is CASSEGTGGNQPQHF. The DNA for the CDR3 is TGCGCCAGCAGTGAAGGGACAGGGGGCAATCAGCCCCAGCATTTT.

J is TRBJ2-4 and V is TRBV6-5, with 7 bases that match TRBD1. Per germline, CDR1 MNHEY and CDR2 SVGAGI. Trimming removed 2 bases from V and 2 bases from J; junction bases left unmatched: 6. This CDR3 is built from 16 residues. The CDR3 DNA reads TGTGCCAGCAGTTACGACCGACAGGGTTCCAAAAACATTCAGTACTTC. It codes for CASSYDRQGSKNIQYF.

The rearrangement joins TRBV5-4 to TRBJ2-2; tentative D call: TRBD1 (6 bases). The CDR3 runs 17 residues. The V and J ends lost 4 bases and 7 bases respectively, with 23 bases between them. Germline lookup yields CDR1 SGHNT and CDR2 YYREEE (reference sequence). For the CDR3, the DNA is TGTGCCAGCAGCCCTAGACAGTCCTTGGGGGCTGGCGGGGAGCTGTTTTTT. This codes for CASSPRQSLGAGGELFF.

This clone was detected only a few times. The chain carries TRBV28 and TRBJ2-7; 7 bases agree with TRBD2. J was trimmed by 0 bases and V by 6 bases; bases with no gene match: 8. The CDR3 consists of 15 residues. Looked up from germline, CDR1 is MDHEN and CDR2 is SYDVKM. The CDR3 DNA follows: TGTGCCAGCAGCTCCCCTGGGGGGGGCTCCTACGAGCAGTACTTC. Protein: CASSSPGGGSYEQYF.

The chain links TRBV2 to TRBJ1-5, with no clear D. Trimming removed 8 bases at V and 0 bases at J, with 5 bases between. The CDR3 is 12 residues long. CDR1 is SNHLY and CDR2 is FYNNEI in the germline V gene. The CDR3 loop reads CASGGSNQPQHF. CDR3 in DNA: TGTGCCAGCGGCGGTAGCAATCAGCCCCAGCATTTT.

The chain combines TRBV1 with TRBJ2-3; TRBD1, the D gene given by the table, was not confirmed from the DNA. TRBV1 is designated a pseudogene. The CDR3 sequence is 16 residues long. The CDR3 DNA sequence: TGCACCAGCAGCCAAAGATCGACAGGGGTCCCAGATACGCAGTATTTT. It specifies CTSSQRSTGVPDTQYF.

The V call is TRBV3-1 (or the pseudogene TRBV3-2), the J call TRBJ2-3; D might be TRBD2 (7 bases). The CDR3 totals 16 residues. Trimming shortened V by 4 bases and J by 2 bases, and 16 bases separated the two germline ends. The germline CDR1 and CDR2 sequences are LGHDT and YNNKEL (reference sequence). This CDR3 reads CASSLGGGGLTDTQYF. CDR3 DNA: TGTGCCAGCAGCCTGGGGGGCGGGGGCCTCACAGATACGCAGTATTTT.

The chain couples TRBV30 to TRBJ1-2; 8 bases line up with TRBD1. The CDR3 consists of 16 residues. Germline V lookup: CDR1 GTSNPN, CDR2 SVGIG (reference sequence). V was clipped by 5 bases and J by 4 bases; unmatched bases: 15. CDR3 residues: CAWGRDRPKTGYGYTF. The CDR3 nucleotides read TGTGCCTGGGGCCGGGACAGGCCCAAAACCGGCTATGGCTACACCTTC.

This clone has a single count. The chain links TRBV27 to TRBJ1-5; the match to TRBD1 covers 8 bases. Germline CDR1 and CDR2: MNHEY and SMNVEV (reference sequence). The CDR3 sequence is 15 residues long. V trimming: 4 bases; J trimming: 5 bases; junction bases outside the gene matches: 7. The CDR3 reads CASSSVRTGYQPQHF. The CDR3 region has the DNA TGTGCCAGCAGTTCAGTCAGGACAGGGTATCAGCCCCAGCATTTT.

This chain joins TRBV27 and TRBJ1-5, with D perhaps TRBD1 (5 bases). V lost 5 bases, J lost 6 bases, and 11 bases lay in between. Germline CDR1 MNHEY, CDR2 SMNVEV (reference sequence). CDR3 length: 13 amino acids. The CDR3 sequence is CASSDQRGQPQHF. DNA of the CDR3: TGTGCCAGCAGTGACCAAAGGGGTCAGCCCCAGCATTTT.

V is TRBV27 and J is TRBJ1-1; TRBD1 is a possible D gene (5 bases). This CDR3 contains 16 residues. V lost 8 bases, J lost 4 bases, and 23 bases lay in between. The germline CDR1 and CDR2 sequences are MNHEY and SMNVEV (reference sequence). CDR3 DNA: TGTGCCAGCTCTGGTGGGGGGGTAAGGGGTGGCACTGAAGCTTTCTTT. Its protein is CASSGGGVRGGTEAFF.

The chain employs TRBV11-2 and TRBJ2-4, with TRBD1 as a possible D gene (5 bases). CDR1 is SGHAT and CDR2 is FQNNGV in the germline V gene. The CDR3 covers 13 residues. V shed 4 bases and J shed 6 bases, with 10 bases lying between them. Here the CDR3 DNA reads TGTGCCAGCAGCTGGGGCGCGGTAAACATTCAGTACTTC. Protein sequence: CASSWGAVNIQYF.

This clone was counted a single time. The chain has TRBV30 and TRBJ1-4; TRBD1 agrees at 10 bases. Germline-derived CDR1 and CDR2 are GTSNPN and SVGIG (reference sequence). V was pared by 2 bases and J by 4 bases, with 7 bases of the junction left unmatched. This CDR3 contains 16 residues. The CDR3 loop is CAWSSIGTGDNEKLFF. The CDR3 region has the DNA TGTGCCTGGAGTTCAATCGGGACAGGGGATAATGAAAAACTGTTTTTT.

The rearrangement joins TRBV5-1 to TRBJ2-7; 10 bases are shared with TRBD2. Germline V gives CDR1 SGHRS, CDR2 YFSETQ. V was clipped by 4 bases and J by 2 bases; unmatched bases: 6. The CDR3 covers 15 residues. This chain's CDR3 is CASSTTSGSTYEQYF. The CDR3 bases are TGCGCCAGCAGCACGACTAGCGGGTCGACCTACGAGCAGTACTTC. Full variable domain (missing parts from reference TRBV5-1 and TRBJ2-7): KAGVTQTPRYLIKTRGQQVTLSCSPISGHRSVSWYQQTPGQGLQFLFEYFSETQRNKGNFPGRFSGRQFSNSRSEMNVSTLELGDSALYLCASSTTSGSTYEQYFGPGTRLTVT.

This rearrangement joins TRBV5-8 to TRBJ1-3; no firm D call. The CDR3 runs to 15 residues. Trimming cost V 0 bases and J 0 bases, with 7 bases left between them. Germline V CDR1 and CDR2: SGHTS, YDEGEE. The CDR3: CASSLESGSGNTIYF. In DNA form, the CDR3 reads TGTGCCAGCAGCTTGGAGTCAGGCTCTGGAAACACCATATATTTT.

The CDR3 loop is CASSQGQFSYNEQFF. In DNA form, the CDR3 reads TGCGCCAGCAGCCAAGGACAGTTCTCCTACAATGAGCAGTTCTTC. J is TRBJ2-1 and V is TRBV4-3; maybe TRBD1 (5 bases). Trimming stripped 1 base from V and 0 bases from J, with 7 bases between. The CDR3 loop spans 15 amino acids. Germline CDR1 is LGHNA and CDR2 is YSLEER.

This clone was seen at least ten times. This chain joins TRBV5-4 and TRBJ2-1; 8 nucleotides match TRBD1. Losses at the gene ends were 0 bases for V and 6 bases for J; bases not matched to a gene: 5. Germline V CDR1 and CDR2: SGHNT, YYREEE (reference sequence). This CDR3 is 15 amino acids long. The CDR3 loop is CASSLAVDRGNEQFF. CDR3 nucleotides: TGTGCCAGCAGCTTGGCCGTCGACAGGGGCAATGAGCAGTTCTTC. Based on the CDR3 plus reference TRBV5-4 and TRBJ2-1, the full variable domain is ETGVTQSPTHLIKTRGQQVTLRCSSQSGHNTVSWYQQALGQGPQFIFQYYREEENGRGNFPPRFSGLQFPNYSSELNVNALELDDSALYLCASSLAVDRGNEQFFGPGTRLTVL.

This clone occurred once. The CDR3 DNA sequence: TGTGCCAGCACCTCCTTGGGGGGAGGTGAGCAGTTCTTC. Protein: CASTSLGGGEQFF. The rearrangement uses TRBV12-3 or TRBV12-4 and TRBJ2-1; tentative D call: TRBD2 (6 bases). Trimming took off 7 bases at V and 9 bases at J, with 16 bases between the two ends. This CDR3 comprises 13 residues.

The CDR3 here is CASSRGLAGVSYEQYF. CDR3 DNA sequence: TGTGCCAGCAGTCGCGGACTAGCGGGAGTCTCCTACGAGCAGTACTTC. The V and J genes are TRBV27 and TRBJ2-7; 13 bases are a match to TRBD2. Per germline, CDR1 MNHEY and CDR2 SMNVEV (reference sequence). The CDR3 is 16 amino acids. The junction had 4 bases not matched to a gene; V was cut back by 5 bases and J by 0 bases.